This TCR beta chain comes out of a study of shared clonotypes between healthy human individuals. The CDR3 is 19 residues long. J gave up 5 bases and V 2 bases, and 16 bases lay outside the gene matches. Germline values: CDR1 SGHAT, CDR2 FQNNGV. Study observations and caveats: Sampling used blood alone; tissue repertoires probably differ.

In the CD4+ fraction, cells were divided into CD45RA+ naive and CD45RA-negative memory subsets. Remarks on this clone: The target antigen is unknown.

An even split of each subset's genomic DNA across several immunoSEQ plates was performed. Clones were sequenced by immunoSEQ multiplex PCR, and TCRdb holds only the in-frame ones, with some missing. The repertoire holds roughly 1.5 million clones, 95% to 99% seen once, with about 0.45% in the top ten. This chain joins TRBV11-2 and TRBJ2-1; TRBD1 agrees at 9 bases. Specimen: naive CD4+ T cells sorted from blood. The subset was: CD45RA+ positively selected. The TCR comes from a man aged 30 to 39 in good health. The CDR3 region is CASSLTQIGTGMRHNEQFF. As DNA, the CDR3 is TGTGCCAGCAGCTTAACCCAGATAGGGACAGGGATGAGGCACAATGAGCAGTTCTTC.